This entry lists 7 T cell receptor beta chains sequenced from one sample in a study of blood T cell repertoires in COVID-19. The assay was immunoSEQ multiplex PCR, and TCRdb's table has in-frame clones only and misses some. Among 130,000 to 150,000 clones listed, over 75% were seen once. Sequenced input: peripheral blood. These receptors all stem from a woman aged 60 to 75 with COVID-19, enrolled during active disease.

This sequence joins TRBV5-6 and TRBJ1-1; perhaps TRBD1 as D (6 bases). Germline V gene sequence: CDR1 SGHDT, CDR2 YYEEEE. Trimming stripped 4 bases from V and 6 bases from J, with 16 bases between. This CDR3 comprises 14 residues. CDR3 sequence (DNA): TGTGCCAGCAGCAGGAGCGGGGGGCAGTCTGAAGCTTTCTTT. This codes for CASSRSGGQSEAFF.

This clone was observed once. The V gene is TRBV12-5, the J gene TRBJ1-4, with TRBD1 identical over 7 bases. CDR3 length: 18 amino acids. The V gene's germline CDR1 is LGHNT and CDR2 FRNRAP. J lost 0 bases, V lost 2 bases, and 9 bases had no gene match. CDR3 residues: CASGLPLGTAATNEKLFF. CDR3 DNA: TGTGCTAGTGGTTTGCCCCTCGGGACAGCTGCAACTAATGAAAAACTGTTTTTT.

The V gene is TRBV18, the J gene TRBJ2-5; D perhaps matches TRBD2 (6 bases). This CDR3 is built from 14 residues. V was pared by 6 bases and J by 1 base, with 12 bases between. Germline values: CDR1 KGHSH, CDR2 LQKENI. CDR3 region: CASSYGTVQETQYF. CDR3 sequence (DNA): TGTGCCAGCTCCTACGGGACTGTCCAAGAGACCCAGTACTTC.

This chain joins TRBV3-1 (or the pseudogene TRBV3-2) and TRBJ1-4; TRBD1 is a possible D gene (6 bases). The germline gives CDR1 LGHDT, CDR2 YNNKEL (reference sequence). The CDR3 contains 16 residues. Trimming removed 0 bases at V and 6 bases at J, with 14 bases between. CDR3 sequence: CASSQEYGQLYEKLFF. The CDR3 DNA sequence: TGTGCCAGCAGCCAAGAGTATGGACAGTTGTATGAAAAACTGTTTTTT.

The V gene is TRBV4-1, the J gene TRBJ1-2; TRBD1 aligns across 11 bases. This CDR3 is built from 15 residues. Germline lookup yields CDR1 MGHRA and CDR2 YSYEKL. The V gene end was trimmed by 1 base and the J gene end by 4 bases; junction bases not matched to a gene: 2. The CDR3, as DNA: TGCGCCAGCAGCCAAGGCGGGACAGGGGGCTATGGCTACACCTTC. It yields the protein CASSQGGTGGYGYTF.

V gene TRBV6-6 combines with J gene TRBJ1-5, with 8 bases aligning to TRBD1. This CDR3 region has 16 residues. The ends lost 5 bases at V and 6 bases at J; junction bases unmatched: 12. Germline CDR1 reads MNHNY; CDR2 reads SVGAGI (reference sequence). DNA for the CDR3: TGTGCCAGCAGTACCCCAAAGACAGGGGCAACTCAGCCCCAGCATTTT. Translated: CASSTPKTGATQPQHF.

This rearrangement joins TRBV4-1 to TRBJ2-2; the match to TRBD1 covers 9 bases. J lost 5 bases, V lost 4 bases, and 2 bases had no gene match. CDR1 and CDR2 from the germline V gene are MGHRA and YSYEKL. CDR3 size: 14 residues. The CDR3 loop reads CASSRDRVTGELFF. The CDR3 DNA reads TGCGCCAGCAGCCGGGACAGGGTGACCGGGGAGCTGTTTTTT.